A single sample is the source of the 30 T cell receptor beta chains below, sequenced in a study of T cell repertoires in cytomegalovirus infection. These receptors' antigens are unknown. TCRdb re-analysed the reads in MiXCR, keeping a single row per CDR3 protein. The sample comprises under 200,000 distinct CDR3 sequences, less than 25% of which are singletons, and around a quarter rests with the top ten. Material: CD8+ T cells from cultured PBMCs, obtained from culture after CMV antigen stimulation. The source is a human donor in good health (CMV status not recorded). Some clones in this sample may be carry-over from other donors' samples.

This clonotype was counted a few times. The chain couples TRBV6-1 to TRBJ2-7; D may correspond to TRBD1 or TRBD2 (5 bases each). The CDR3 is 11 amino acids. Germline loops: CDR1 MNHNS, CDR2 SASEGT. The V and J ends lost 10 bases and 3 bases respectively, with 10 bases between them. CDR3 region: CATRESYEQYF. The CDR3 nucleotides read TGTGCCACCAGGGAGAGCTACGAGCAGTACTTC.

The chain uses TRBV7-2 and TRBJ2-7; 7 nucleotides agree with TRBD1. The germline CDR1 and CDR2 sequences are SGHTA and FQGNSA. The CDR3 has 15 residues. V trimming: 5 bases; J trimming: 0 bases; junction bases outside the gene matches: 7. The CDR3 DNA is TGTGCCAGCAGCCGGACAGGAATCAACTCCTACGAGCAGTACTTC. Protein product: CASSRTGINSYEQYF.

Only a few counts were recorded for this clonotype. The CDR3 DNA is TGTGCCAGCAGCTCCCCCTACGGTAGCTCCTACAATGAGCAGTTCTTC. The encoded protein is CASSSPYGSSYNEQFF. The V gene is TRBV7-6, the J gene TRBJ2-1; D is unclear. V gave up 4 bases and J gave up 0 bases, with 13 bases separating them. CDR1 is SGHVS and CDR2 is FNYEAQ in the germline V gene. The CDR3 covers 16 residues.

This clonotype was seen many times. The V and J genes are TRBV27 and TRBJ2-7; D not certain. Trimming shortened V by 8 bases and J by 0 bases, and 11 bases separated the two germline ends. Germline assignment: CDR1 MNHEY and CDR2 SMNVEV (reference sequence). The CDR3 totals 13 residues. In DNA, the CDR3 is TGTGCCAGCGGTCCTAGTAGCTCCTACGAGCAGTACTTC. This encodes CASGPSSSYEQYF.

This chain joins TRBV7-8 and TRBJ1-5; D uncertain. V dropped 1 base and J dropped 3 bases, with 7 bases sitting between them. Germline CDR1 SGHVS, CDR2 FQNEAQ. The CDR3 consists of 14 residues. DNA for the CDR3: TGTGCCAGCAGCTTAGAGTACACCAATCAGCCCCAGCATTTT. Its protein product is CASSLEYTNQPQHF.

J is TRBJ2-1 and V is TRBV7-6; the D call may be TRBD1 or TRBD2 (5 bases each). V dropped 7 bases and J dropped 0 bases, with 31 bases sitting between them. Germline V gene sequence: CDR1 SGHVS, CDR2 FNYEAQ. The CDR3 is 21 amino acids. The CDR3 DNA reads TGTGCCAGCATTCCCTTCGGGGACCAGGAGCTTAAGAGAACCTCCTACAATGAGCAGTTCTTC. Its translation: CASIPFGDQELKRTSYNEQFF.

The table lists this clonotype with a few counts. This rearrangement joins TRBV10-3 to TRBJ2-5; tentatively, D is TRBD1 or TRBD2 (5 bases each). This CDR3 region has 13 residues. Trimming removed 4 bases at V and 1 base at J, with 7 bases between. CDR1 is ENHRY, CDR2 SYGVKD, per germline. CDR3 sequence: CAISAGTQETQYF. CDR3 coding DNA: TGTGCCATCAGTGCAGGGACCCAAGAGACCCAGTACTTC.

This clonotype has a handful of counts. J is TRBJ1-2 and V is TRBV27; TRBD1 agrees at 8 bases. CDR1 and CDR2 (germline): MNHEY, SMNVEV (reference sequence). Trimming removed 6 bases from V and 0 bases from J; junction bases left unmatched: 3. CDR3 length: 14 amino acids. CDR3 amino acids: CASRGQATNYGYTF. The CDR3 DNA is TGTGCCAGCAGGGGACAGGCAACTAACTATGGCTACACCTTC.

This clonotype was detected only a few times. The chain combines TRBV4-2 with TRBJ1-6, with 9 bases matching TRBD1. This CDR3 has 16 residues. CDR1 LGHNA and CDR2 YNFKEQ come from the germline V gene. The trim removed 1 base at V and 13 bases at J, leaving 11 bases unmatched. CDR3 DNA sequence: TGTGCCAGCAGCCAAGGAACAGGACAGGGGATGTGGCCCCTCCACTTT. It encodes CASSQGTGQGMWPLHF.

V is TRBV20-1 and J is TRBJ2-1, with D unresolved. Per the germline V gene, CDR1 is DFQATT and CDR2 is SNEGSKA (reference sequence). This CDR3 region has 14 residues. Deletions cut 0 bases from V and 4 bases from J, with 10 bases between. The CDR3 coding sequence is TGCAGTGCTAGAGATCTCGAACATTACAATGAGCAGTTCTTC. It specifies CSARDLEHYNEQFF.

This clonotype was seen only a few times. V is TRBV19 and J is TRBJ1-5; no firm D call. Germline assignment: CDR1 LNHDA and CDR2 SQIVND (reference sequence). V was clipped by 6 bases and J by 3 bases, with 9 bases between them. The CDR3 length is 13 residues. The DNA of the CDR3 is TGTGCCAGTAGCACAGAATACAATCAGCCCCAGCATTTT. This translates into CASSTEYNQPQHF.

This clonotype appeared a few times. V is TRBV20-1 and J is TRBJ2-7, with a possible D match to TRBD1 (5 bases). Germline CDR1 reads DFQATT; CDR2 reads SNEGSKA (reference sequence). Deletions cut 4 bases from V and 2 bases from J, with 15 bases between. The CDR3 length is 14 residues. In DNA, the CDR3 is TGCAGTGCTAAAAGACAGAAAATAACCTACGAGCAGTACTTC. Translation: CSAKRQKITYEQYF.

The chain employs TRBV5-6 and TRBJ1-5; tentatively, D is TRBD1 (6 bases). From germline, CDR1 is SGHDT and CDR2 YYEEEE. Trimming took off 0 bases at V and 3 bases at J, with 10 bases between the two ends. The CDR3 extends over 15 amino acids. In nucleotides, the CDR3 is TGTGCCAGCAGCTTGGTGGGGGCGTACAATCAGCCCCAGCATTTT. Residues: CASSLVGAYNQPQHF.

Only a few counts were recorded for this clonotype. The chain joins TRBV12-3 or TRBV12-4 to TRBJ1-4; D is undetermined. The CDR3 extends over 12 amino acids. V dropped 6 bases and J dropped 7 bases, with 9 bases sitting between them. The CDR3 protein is CASRTGGEKLFF. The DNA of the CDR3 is TGTGCCAGCAGGACGGGAGGTGAAAAACTGTTTTTT.

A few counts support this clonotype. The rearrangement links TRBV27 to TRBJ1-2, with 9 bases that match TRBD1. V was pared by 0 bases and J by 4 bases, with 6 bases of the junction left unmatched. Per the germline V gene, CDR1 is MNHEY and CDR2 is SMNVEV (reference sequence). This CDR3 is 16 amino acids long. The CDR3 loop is CASSLSSGDRVYGYTF. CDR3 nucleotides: TGTGCCAGCAGTTTATCGAGCGGGGACAGGGTCTATGGCTACACCTTC.

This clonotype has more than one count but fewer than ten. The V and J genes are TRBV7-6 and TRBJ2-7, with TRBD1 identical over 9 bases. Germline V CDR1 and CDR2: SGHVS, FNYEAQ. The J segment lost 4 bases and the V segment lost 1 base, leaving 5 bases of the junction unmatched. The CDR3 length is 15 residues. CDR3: CASSLEGQGVYEQYF. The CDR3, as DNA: TGTGCCAGCAGCTTAGAGGGACAGGGAGTTTACGAGCAGTACTTC.

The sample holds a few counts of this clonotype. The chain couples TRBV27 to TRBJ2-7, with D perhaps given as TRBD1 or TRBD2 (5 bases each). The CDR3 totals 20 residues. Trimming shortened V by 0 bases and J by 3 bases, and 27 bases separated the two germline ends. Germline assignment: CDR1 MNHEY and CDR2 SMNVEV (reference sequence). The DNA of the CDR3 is TGTGCCAGCAGTTTATCGGGAGTTAGGCAGGGTAGGGGTGTCGTCTACGAGCAGTACTTC. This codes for CASSLSGVRQGRGVVYEQYF.

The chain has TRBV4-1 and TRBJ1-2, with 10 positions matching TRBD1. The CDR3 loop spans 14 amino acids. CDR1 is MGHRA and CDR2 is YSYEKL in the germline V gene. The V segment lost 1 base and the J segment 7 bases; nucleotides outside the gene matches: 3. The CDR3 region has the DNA TGCGCCAGCAGCCAAGGACAGGGGGCGGGTGGCTACACCTTC. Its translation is CASSQGQGAGGYTF.

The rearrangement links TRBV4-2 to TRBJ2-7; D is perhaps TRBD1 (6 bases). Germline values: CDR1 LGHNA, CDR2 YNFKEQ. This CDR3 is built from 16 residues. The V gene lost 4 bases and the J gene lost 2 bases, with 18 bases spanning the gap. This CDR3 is CASSLYPGHGTYEQYF. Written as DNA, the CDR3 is TGTGCCAGCAGCCTCTATCCGGGACATGGGACCTACGAGCAGTACTTC.

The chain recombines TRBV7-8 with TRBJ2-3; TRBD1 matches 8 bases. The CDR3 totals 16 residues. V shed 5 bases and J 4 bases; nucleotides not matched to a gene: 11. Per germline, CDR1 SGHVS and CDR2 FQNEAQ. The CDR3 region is CASSPQGAQIADTQYF. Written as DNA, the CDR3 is TGTGCCAGCAGCCCGCAGGGGGCGCAAATCGCAGATACGCAGTATTTT.

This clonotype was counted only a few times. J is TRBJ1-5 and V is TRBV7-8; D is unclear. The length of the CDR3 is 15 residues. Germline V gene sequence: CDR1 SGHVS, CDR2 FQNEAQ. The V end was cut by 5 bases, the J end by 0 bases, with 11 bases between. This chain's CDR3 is CASSRYELSNQPQHF. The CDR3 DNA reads TGTGCCAGCAGCCGATACGAGCTTAGCAATCAGCCCCAGCATTTT.

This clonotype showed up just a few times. This CDR3 reads CASSQEGSPGRGRRTEAFF. The CDR3 nucleotides are TGCGCCAGCAGCCAAGAAGGGTCCCCGGGCAGGGGGCGAAGAACTGAAGCTTTCTTT. The chain uses TRBV4-1 and TRBJ1-1; TRBD1 matches 8 bases. Germline V lookup: CDR1 MGHRA, CDR2 YSYEKL. The trim removed 0 bases at V and 5 bases at J, leaving 17 bases unmatched. This CDR3 spans 19 amino acids.

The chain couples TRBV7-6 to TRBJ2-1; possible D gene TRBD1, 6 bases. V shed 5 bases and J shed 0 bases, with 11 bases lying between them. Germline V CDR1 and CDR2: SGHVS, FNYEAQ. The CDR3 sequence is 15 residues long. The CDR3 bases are TGTGCCAGCAGCGCCTGGGGGCTCTCCTACAATGAGCAGTTCTTC. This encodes CASSAWGLSYNEQFF.

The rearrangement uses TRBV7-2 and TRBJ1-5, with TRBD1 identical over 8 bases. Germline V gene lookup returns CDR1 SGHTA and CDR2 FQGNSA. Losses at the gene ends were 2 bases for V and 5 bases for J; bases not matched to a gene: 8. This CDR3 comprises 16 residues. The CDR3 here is CASSLLGGTGDQPQHF. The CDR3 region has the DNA TGTGCCAGCAGCTTATTGGGGGGGACAGGAGATCAGCCCCAGCATTTT.

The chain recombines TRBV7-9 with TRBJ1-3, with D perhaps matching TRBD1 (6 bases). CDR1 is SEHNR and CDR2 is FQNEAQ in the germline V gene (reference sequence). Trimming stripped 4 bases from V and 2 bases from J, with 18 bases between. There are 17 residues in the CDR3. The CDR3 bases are TGTGCCAGCAGCTCGCTGGGCGGGGCAGGGGCTGGAAACACCATATATTTT. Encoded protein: CASSSLGGAGAGNTIYF.

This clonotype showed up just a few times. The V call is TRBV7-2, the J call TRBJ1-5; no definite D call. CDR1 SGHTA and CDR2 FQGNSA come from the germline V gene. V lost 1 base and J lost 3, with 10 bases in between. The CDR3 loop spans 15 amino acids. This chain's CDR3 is CASSLVPVDNQPQHF. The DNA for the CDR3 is TGTGCCAGCAGCTTAGTACCCGTGGACAATCAGCCCCAGCATTTT.

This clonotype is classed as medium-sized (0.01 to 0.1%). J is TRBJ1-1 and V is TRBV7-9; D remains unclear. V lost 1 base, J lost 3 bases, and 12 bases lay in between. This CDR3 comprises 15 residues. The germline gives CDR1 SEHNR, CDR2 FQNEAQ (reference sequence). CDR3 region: CASSLGAAGHTEAFF. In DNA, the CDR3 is TGTGCCAGCAGCTTAGGGGCGGCCGGGCACACTGAAGCTTTCTTT.

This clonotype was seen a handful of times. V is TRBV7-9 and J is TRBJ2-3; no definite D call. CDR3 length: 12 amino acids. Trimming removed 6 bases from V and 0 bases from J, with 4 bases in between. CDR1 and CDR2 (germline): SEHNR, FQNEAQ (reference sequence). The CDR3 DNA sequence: TGTGCCAGCAGGACTAGCACAGATACGCAGTATTTT. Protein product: CASRTSTDTQYF.

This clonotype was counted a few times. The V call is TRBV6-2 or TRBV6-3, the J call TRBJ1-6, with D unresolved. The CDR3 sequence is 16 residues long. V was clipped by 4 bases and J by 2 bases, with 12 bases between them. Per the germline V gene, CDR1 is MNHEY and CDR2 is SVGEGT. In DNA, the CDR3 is TGTGCCAGCAGTTCCGTGGAGGTGCCCTATAATTCACCCCTCCACTTT. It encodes CASSSVEVPYNSPLHF.

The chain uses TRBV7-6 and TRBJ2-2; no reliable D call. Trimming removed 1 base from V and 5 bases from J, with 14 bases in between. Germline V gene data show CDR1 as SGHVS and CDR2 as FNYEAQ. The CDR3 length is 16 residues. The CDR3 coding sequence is TGTGCCAGCAGCTTAGGCAGAACAGACGAGACCGGGGAGCTGTTTTTT. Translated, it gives CASSLGRTDETGELFF.